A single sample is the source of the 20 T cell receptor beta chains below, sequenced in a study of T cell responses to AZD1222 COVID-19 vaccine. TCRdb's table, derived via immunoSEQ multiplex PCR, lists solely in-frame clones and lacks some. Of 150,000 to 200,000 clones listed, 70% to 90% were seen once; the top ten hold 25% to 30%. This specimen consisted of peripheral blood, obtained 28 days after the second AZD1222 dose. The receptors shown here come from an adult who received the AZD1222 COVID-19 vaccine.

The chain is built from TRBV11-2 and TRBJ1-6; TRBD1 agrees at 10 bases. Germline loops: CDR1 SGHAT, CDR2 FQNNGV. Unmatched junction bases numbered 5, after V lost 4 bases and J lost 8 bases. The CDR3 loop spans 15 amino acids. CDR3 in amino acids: CASSSGQGEHSPLHF. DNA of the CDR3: TGTGCCAGCAGCTCAGGACAGGGGGAGCATTCACCCCTCCACTTT.

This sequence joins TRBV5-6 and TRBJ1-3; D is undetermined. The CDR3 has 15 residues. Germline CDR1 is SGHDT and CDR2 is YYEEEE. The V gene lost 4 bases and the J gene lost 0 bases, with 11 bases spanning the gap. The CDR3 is CASSPAGSSGNTIYF. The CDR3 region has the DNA TGTGCCAGCAGCCCGGCGGGCAGCTCTGGAAACACCATATATTTT.

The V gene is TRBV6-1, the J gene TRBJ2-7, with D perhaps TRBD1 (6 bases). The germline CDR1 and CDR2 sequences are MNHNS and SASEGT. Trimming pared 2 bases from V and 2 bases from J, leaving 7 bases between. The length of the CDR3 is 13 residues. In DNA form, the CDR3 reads TGTGCCAGCAGTGAACACAGGGCCTACGAGCAGTACTTC. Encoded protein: CASSEHRAYEQYF.

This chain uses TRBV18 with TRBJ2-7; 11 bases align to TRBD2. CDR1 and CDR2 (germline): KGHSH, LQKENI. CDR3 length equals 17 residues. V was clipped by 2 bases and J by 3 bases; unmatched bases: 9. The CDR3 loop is CASSPIAGGPFIYEQYF. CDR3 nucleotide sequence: TGTGCCAGCTCACCAATAGCGGGAGGGCCCTTTATCTACGAGCAGTACTTC.

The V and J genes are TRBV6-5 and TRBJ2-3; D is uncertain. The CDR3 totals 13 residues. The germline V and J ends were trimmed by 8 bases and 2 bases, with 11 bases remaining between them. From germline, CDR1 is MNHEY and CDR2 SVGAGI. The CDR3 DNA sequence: TGTGCCAGCGAGGCAATTAACACAGATACGCAGTATTTT. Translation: CASEAINTDTQYF.

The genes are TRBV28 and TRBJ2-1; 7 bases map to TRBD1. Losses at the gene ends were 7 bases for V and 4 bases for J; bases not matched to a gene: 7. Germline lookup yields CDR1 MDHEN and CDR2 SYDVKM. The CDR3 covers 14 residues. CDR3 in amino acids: CASIPGQLYNEQFF. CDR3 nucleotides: TGTGCCAGCATCCCGGGACAGCTATACAATGAGCAGTTCTTC.

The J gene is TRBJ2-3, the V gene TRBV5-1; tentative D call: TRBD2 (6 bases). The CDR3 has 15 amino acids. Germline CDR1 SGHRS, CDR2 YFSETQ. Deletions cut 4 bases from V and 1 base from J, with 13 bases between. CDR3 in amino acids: CASSPLGGGTDTQYF. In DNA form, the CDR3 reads TGCGCCAGCAGCCCACTCGGGGGTGGCACAGATACGCAGTATTTT.

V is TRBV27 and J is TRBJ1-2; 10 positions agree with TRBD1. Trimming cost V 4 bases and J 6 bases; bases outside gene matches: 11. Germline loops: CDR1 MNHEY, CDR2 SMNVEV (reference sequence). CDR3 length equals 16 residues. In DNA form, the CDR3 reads TGTGCCAGCAGTTCCGACCCGGGACAGGGGTTTGATGGCTACACCTTC. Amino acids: CASSSDPGQGFDGYTF.

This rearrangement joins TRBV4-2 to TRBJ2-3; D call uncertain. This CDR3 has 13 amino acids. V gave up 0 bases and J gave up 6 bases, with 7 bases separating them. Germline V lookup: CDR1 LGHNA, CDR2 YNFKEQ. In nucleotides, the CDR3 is TGTGCCAGCAGCCAAGAGACGCTGGATACGCAGTATTTT. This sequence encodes CASSQETLDTQYF.

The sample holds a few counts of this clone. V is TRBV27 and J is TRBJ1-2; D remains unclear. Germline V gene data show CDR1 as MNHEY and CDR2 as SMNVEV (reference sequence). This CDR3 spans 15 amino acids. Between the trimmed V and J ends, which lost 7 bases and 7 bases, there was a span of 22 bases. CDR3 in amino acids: CASTLVFGRSVGYTF. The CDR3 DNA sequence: TGTGCCAGCACCCTAGTCTTCGGCAGGTCCGTTGGCTACACCTTC.

In nucleotides, the CDR3 is TGTGCCAGCAGAGAGAGGGGGAACGTAGCTGGGGCCAACGTCCTGACTTTC. Translated, it gives CASRERGNVAGANVLTF. The J gene is TRBJ2-6, the V gene TRBV5-4; TRBD1 might be the D (6 bases). The V end lost 5 bases, the J end lost 2 bases, and 17 bases lay between the germline ends. Germline assignment: CDR1 SGHNT and CDR2 YYREEE (reference sequence). This CDR3 comprises 17 residues. Combining the CDR3 with reference TRBV5-4 and TRBJ2-6 gives the whole variable domain ETGVTQSPTHLIKTRGQQVTLRCSSQSGHNTVSWYQQALGQGPQFIFQYYREEENGRGNFPPRFSGLQFPNYSSELNVNALELDDSALYLCASRERGNVAGANVLTFGAGSRLTVL.

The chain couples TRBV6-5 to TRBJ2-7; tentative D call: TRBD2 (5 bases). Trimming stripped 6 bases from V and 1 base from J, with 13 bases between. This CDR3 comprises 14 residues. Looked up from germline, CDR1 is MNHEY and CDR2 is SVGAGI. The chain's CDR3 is CASRYQTGSYEQYF. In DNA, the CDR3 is TGTGCCAGCAGGTACCAGACGGGATCCTACGAGCAGTACTTC.

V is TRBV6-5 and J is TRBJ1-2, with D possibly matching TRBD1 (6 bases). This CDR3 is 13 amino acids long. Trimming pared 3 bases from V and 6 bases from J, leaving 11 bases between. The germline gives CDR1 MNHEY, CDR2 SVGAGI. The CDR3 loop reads CASSYLGGDGYTF. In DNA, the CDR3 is TGTGCCAGCAGTTATTTGGGGGGCGATGGCTACACCTTC.

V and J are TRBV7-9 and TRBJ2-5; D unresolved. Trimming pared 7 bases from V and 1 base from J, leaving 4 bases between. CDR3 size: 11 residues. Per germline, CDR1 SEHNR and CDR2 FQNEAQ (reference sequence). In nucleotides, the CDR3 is TGTGCCAGCACTATCCAAGAGACCCAGTACTTC. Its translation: CASTIQETQYF.

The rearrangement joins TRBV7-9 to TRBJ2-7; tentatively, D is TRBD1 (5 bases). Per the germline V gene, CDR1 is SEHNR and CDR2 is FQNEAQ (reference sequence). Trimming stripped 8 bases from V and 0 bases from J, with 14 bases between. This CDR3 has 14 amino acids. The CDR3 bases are TGTGCCAGCGGCTCACAAGGGGCCTCCTACGAGCAGTACTTC. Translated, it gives CASGSQGASYEQYF.

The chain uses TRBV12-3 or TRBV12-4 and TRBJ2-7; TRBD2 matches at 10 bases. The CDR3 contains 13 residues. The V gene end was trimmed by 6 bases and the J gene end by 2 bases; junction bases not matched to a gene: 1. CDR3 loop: CASSLAGAYEQYF. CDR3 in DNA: TGTGCCAGCAGCCTAGCGGGGGCCTACGAGCAGTACTTC.

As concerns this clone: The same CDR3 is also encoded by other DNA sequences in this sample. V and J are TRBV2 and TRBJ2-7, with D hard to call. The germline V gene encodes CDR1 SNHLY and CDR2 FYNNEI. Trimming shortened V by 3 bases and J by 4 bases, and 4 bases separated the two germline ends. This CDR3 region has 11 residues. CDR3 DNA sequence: TGTGCCAGCAGTGAGAAGTACGAGCAGTACTTC. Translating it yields CASSEKYEQYF. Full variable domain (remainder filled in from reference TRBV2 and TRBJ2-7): EPEVTQTPSHQVTQMGQEVILRCVPISNHLYFYWYRQILGQKVEFLVSFYNNEISEKSEIFDDQFSVERPDGSNFTLKIRSTKLEDSAMYFCASSEKYEQYFGPGTRLTVT.

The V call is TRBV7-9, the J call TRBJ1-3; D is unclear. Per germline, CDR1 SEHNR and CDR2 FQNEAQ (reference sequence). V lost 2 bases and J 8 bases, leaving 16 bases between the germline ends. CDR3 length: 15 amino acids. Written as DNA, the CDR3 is TGTGCCAGCAGCTTAAAGGACCCGATGGTTCACACCATATATTTT. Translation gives CASSLKDPMVHTIYF. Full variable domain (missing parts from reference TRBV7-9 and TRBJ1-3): DTGVSQNPRHKITKRGQNVTFRCDPISEHNRLYWYRQTLGQGPEFLTYFQNEAQLEKSRLLSDRFSAERPKGSFSTLEIQRTEQGDSAMYLCASSLKDPMVHTIYFGEGSWLTVV.

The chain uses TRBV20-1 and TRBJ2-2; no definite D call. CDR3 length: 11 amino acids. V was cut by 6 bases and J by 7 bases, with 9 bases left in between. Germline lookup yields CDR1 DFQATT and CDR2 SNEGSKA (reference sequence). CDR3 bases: TGCAGTGCCGCGACAATCGGGGAGCTGTTTTTT. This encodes CSAATIGELFF.

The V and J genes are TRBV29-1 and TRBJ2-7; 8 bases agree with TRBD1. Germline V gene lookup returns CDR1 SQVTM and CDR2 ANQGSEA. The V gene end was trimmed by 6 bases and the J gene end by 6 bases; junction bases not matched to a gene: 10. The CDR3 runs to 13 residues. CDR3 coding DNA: TGCAGCGTCGTTAATTACAGGGGGACCGAGCAGTACTTC. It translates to CSVVNYRGTEQYF.